This TCR beta chain was recovered during a study of Tregs in tolerant kidney transplant recipients. CD4+CD25+CD127- Tregs, CD4+CD25- non-Tregs, CD4 and CD8 cells were sorted. Germline V gene lookup returns CDR1 SGHRS and CDR2 YFSETQ. The CDR3 consists of 15 residues. Trimming cost V 0 bases and J 3 bases, with 12 bases left between them. Method: immunoSEQ multiplex PCR; TCRdb's copy keeps in-frame clones and lacks some. The sample has hundreds of thousands of clones, more than 65% seen once. This TCR came from a human donor in good health. This chain connects TRBV5-1 to TRBJ1-2; TRBD1 might be the D (5 bases). Sequenced input: CD4+ T cells from blood. The CDR3 reads CASSLEAGPYYGYTF. The CDR3 coding sequence is TGCGCCAGCAGCTTGGAAGCGGGGCCCTACTATGGCTACACCTTC.